This T cell receptor beta chain comes out of a study of long-term antiretroviral therapy in people with HIV (dated by TCRdb to between 2021 and 2022). Notes on the research overall: The earliest samples were collected roughly a decade before the 2015 WHO recommendation for immediate ART, at a time when ART was usually postponed until CD4 counts fell. Whether ART initiation and durable HIV suppression were associated with changes in peripheral blood TRB repertoire composition and diversity was tested in a retrospective serial study. A total of about 200 cryopreserved PBMC samples were contributed to the cohort by 30 adults with confirmed HIV infection, with samples collected serially over a mean of 6 years (range 1-12). About 40% of the roughly 30 participants with HIV were female. No cross-contamination during QIAcube processing was seen in test extractions of a monoclonal T-cell line run alongside 33 polyclonal samples.

Participants were included only if at least one PBMC sample before ART initiation and at least two post-ART samples were available. Every participant with HIV received treatment in the United States of America. Before DNA extraction, cryopreserved samples containing about 0.9-10 million PBMC were thawed and washed. At the time of the earliest PBMC sample, participants with HIV were aged between roughly 20 and 60 years. PBMC samples from each participant spanned 1-4 timepoints before ART initiation and 2-8 timepoints after ART initiation, with a median of 7 samples. For every participant, serial HIV viral load, CD4+ T-cell count, ART history and demographic data were obtained. Genomic DNA was extracted from unsorted PBMC with a Qiagen kit on a QIAcube, with processing performed in batches of 12 samples. The immunoSEQ hsTCRB v3.0 assay was used at survey level resolution to sequence the TRB variable region. The target sequencing depth for TRB was about 40,000-55,000 T-cell genomes per sample. TRB libraries were pooled and sequenced on an Illumina MiSeq using a v3 150-cycle kit. The authors' pipeline ran thus. Repertoire analysis ran in R within a reproducible Nextflow workflow covering QC, data transformation and analysis. LymphoSeq2, an R package for AIRR-Seq data exploration, was used to implement custom analyses. Several samples yielding fewer than 5000 total TRB sequences were excluded, leaving about 190 analyzed HIV repertoires. Of the approximately 190 retained HIV repertoires, roughly 61 were collected before and approximately 130 after ART initiation. Each repertoire was downsampled to 5000 TRB nucleotide sequences, and summary statistics were averaged across 100 downsampling iterations. The analysis kept only TRB sequences whose CDR3 regions were at least seven amino acids long. Diversity was assessed using a clonality score derived from Shannon entropy and using the Gini coefficient. In the repertoire networks, any two of the top 5000 CDR3 amino acid sequences were connected whenever the two sequences differed by an edit distance of one. For TRB CDR3 amino acid sequences, antigen specificity groups and MHC restriction were predicted with GLIPH2. CDR3 amino acid sequences were matched against VDJdb and McPAS-TCR to flag known CMV, EBV, HIV or tissue antigen associations. Pre-ART, post-ART and control groups were compared with Wilcoxon signed-rank tests and Holm-Bonferroni correction. The immuneACCESS repertoire file appears here via TCRdb, limited to in-frame rearrangements. These files lack a portion of the clones; in checked studies, under half of the deficit traces to unresolved V genes, and the cause of the others is not known. The DNA gave D and trimming, while V, J and clone size come from that table. Present in this sample are over 9,000 clones, roughly 80% of which were seen just once. Clones ranked in the top ten supply 13% of the sample.

As for this clone: The antigen it recognizes is unknown. Base qualities are not at hand, and no much larger clone is one base apart.

As encoded in the germline V gene (reference sequence), CDR1 is MNHEY while CDR2 is SMNVEV. V sheds 4 bases and J sheds 7 bases, leaving 13 bases between their ends. From cysteine to phenylalanine, the CDR3 is 14 amino acids long. Left in the record is the CDR3 DNA by itself, 42 bases read in frame from the first base. On the study overall, not on this receptor specifically: Starting ART was linked to a significant rise in TRB diversity, yet even after long-term ART the diversity remained significantly lower than in transplant donor controls. No data were available on ART adherence, viral resistance or therapy changes, limiting inferences about post-ART repertoire changes. HIV repertoires had narrower CDR3 length ranges than controls, and the network structure suggested an antigen-experienced repertoire that shifted only slightly toward naive after ART. The samples span the years 2004 to 2017, and the ART regimens used at that time may not be as effective as current regimens. Because pre-ART samples had limited cell numbers, profiling was done on unsorted PBMC rather than on sorted CD4+ and CD8+ T cells. Owing to limited PBMC availability, only the TCR beta chain was sequenced, without alpha chain pairing. Expanded TRB clones identified before ART initiation dominated the repertoire across all time points, though the dominance fluctuated and decreased in many PLHIV after ART.

The chain couples TRBV27 to TRBJ2-2, with the D call tentatively TRBD1 or TRBD2, each fitting 6 bases. The origin of this receptor is a man aged 35 to 55 with HIV. This specimen was unsorted PBMCs, taken 1.2 years after starting antiretroviral therapy. The nucleotide sequence reads TGTGCCAGCAGTTGGGCAGGAGGGGGCGGGGAGCTGTTTTTT. It translates as CASSWAGGGGELFF.